The 23 T cell receptor beta chains presented below share a single source sample, sequenced in a study of cytomegalovirus exposure and HLA in healthy donors. This PCR relied on a set of 60 Vbeta primers and 13 Jbeta primers. Sequenced by immunoSEQ multiplex PCR; TCRdb stores in-frame clones only, minus some. The table includes under 200,000 clones, about four fifths detected once. The sample was PBMCs. These receptor sequences come from a woman aged 50 to 60 in good health and CMV-seropositive.

A single count supports this clone. The chain employs TRBV2 and TRBJ1-1; unclear D gene. V was pared by 1 base and J by 7 bases, with 10 bases between. This CDR3 is 13 amino acids long. In germline, CDR1 is SNHLY, CDR2 FYNNEI. CDR3 protein: CASSEDRDVEAFF. The CDR3 DNA follows: TGTGCCAGCAGTGAAGACCGGGATGTTGAAGCTTTCTTT.

The chain couples TRBV4-2 to TRBJ2-5; D call uncertain. Trimming removed 2 bases from V and 2 bases from J, with 6 bases in between. Germline assignment: CDR1 LGHNA and CDR2 YNFKEQ. The CDR3 covers 13 residues. The CDR3 region is CASSQLFQETQYF. CDR3 in DNA: TGTGCCAGCAGCCAATTATTTCAAGAGACCCAGTACTTC.

V gene TRBV18 combines with J gene TRBJ1-1, with 8 bases that match TRBD1. The CDR3 has 13 residues. Trimming cost V 6 bases and J 7 bases; bases outside gene matches: 7. Looked up from germline, CDR1 is KGHSH and CDR2 is LQKENI. The CDR3 loop is CASSVTGVDEAFF. The CDR3 bases are TGTGCCAGCTCGGTGACAGGGGTGGATGAAGCTTTCTTT. Full variable domain (rest looked up from reference TRBV18 and TRBJ1-1): NAGVMQNPRHLVRRRGQEARLRCSPMKGHSHVYWYRQLPEEGLKFMVYLQKENIIDESGMPKERFSAEFPKEGPSILRIQQVVRGDSAAYFCASSVTGVDEAFFGQGTRLTVV.

This chain uses TRBV28 with TRBJ1-6; 8 nucleotides agree with TRBD1. Germline V lookup: CDR1 MDHEN, CDR2 SYDVKM. The CDR3 runs to 15 residues. The J segment lost 9 bases and the V segment lost 4 bases, leaving 8 bases of the junction unmatched. Here the CDR3 reads CASSSPGQGGSPLHF. DNA of the CDR3: TGTGCCAGCAGTTCCCCCGGACAGGGCGGTTCACCCCTCCACTTT.

This clone occurred a few times. This chain links TRBV30 with TRBJ1-5; 7 bases map to TRBD1. V shed 2 bases and J 9 bases; nucleotides not matched to a gene: 13. Germline loops: CDR1 GTSNPN, CDR2 SVGIG (reference sequence). The CDR3 is made up of 15 amino acids. The CDR3: CAWSSDRVDARPQHF. CDR3 bases: TGTGCCTGGAGTAGCGACAGGGTTGATGCAAGGCCCCAGCATTTT.

This clone was observed a few times. This sequence joins TRBV5-6 and TRBJ2-2, with D maybe TRBD1 (5 bases). CDR3 length: 15 residues. The V and J ends lost 1 base and 4 bases respectively, with 11 bases between them. In germline, CDR1 is SGHDT, CDR2 YYEEEE. This CDR3 reads CASSLLLRATGELFF. The CDR3 DNA is TGTGCCAGCAGCTTGCTCCTCAGGGCCACCGGGGAGCTGTTTTTT.

A few counts support this clone. This chain joins TRBV6-1 and TRBJ2-7, with D possibly being TRBD2 (6 bases). The V end lost 6 bases, the J end lost 5 bases, and 20 bases lay between the germline ends. The CDR3 has 15 residues. CDR1 and CDR2 (germline): MNHNS, SASEGT. CDR3 region: CASRPTGTYRNEQYF. The CDR3 DNA follows: TGTGCCAGCAGACCGACCGGGACTTATAGGAACGAGCAGTACTTC.

The gene calls are TRBV18 and TRBJ2-7; TRBD1 might be the D (6 bases). CDR3 length: 14 residues. Trimming stripped 5 bases from V and 5 bases from J, with 16 bases between. Germline V gene data show CDR1 as KGHSH and CDR2 as LQKENI. Written as DNA, the CDR3 is TGTGCCAGCTCAACAACAGGGCCGGTGGACGAGCAGTACTTC. As protein: CASSTTGPVDEQYF.

The chain employs TRBV7-3 and TRBJ2-7, with D possibly TRBD2 on 7 matching bases. This CDR3 spans 14 amino acids. CDR1 and CDR2 from the germline V gene are SGHTA and FQGTGA. The V end lost 4 bases, the J end lost 0 bases, and 10 bases lay between the germline ends. The CDR3 sequence: CASSWGGRSYEQYF. The CDR3 DNA reads as TGTGCCAGCAGCTGGGGGGGCCGCTCCTACGAGCAGTACTTC.

The chain's CDR3 is CASRETVPSYEQYF. The DNA for the CDR3 is TGTGCCAGCAGAGAGACAGTCCCATCCTACGAGCAGTACTTC. This rearrangement joins TRBV6-1 to TRBJ2-7, with D possibly matching TRBD1 (5 bases). Trimming pared 6 bases from V and 1 base from J, leaving 13 bases between. This CDR3 contains 14 residues. CDR1 is MNHNS and CDR2 is SASEGT in the germline V gene.

The chain links TRBV7-9 to TRBJ1-1; TRBD1 agrees at 11 bases. The CDR3 is made up of 13 amino acids. J gave up 14 bases and V 5 bases, and 10 bases lay outside the gene matches. Germline-derived CDR1 and CDR2 are SEHNR and FQNEAQ (reference sequence). CDR3 DNA sequence: TGTGCCAGCAGCCCCGAGGCGGGACAGGGGGTGTTCTTT. Its translation is CASSPEAGQGVFF.

The chain links TRBV4-3 to TRBJ1-6; D uncertain. The CDR3 sequence is 17 residues long. Germline lookup yields CDR1 LGHNA and CDR2 YSLEER. The V end was cut by 0 bases, the J end by 1 base, with 10 bases between. CDR3 DNA sequence: TGCGCCAGCAGCCAAGATAGTCAAGCTTCCTATAATTCACCCCTCCACTTT. It codes for CASSQDSQASYNSPLHF.

The V gene is TRBV19, the J gene TRBJ1-2; D unclear. The CDR3 runs to 15 residues. From germline, CDR1 is LNHDA and CDR2 SQIVND (reference sequence). V lost 7 bases to trimming and J lost 4 bases, with 19 bases between them. CDR3 nucleotide sequence: TGTGCCAGTAATCTACAGACCCCTCGCAGCTATGGCTACACCTTC. Translating gives CASNLQTPRSYGYTF.

This clone appeared a single time. The V call is TRBV15, the J call TRBJ2-1; D is ambiguous. Trimming took 3 bases from V and 3 from J, leaving 6 bases between them. CDR1 and CDR2 (germline): LNHNV, YYDKDF (reference sequence). The CDR3 totals 13 residues. CDR3 loop: CATSSKYYNEQFF. As DNA, the CDR3 is TGTGCCACCAGCAGTAAATACTACAATGAGCAGTTCTTC.

The V gene is TRBV18, the J gene TRBJ1-3, with 7 bases matching TRBD1. V trimming: 6 bases; J trimming: 0 bases; junction bases outside the gene matches: 5. Germline V gene sequence: CDR1 KGHSH, CDR2 LQKENI. This CDR3 spans 15 amino acids. The CDR3 DNA reads as TGTGCCAGCTCTCTGGACAGGAGCTCTGGAAACACCATATATTTT. It specifies CASSLDRSSGNTIYF. Variable domain in full (rest from reference TRBV18 and TRBJ1-3): NAGVMQNPRHLVRRRGQEARLRCSPMKGHSHVYWYRQLPEEGLKFMVYLQKENIIDESGMPKERFSAEFPKEGPSILRIQQVVRGDSAAYFCASSLDRSSGNTIYFGEGSWLTVV.

The chain uses TRBV10-3 and TRBJ1-6, with D unclear. Germline V gene lookup returns CDR1 ENHRY and CDR2 SYGVKD. The V end was cut by 1 base, the J end by 7 bases, with 5 bases between. This CDR3 is built from 13 residues. CDR3 nucleotides: TGTGCCATCAGTGAGTTGGAGAATTCACCCCTCCACTTT. Protein sequence: CAISELENSPLHF.

In regard to this clone: One end of the junction is discordant with germline, which a read error may explain. V is TRBV18 and J is TRBJ1-4; a weak D match, TRBD1 (6 bases). The CDR3 consists of 13 residues. Per the germline V gene, CDR1 is KGHSH and CDR2 is LQKENI. Here the CDR3 DNA reads TGTGCCAGTCAGACAGGCGAGGATGAAAAACTGTCTTTT. Its translation is CASQTGEDEKLSF.

With respect to this clone: Germline is not matched at one junction end, which may reflect a read error. The chain employs TRBV7-9 and TRBJ1-1; TRBD1 is a possible D gene (6 bases). CDR1 and CDR2 from the germline V gene are SEHNR and FQNEAQ (reference sequence). The CDR3 spans 14 residues. In nucleotides, the CDR3 is TGTTCCAGCAGCTTATTACAGGGTTTCACTGAAGCTTTCTTT. Its protein product is CSSSLLQGFTEAFF.

The V call is TRBV28, the J call TRBJ2-5; D uncertain. The CDR3 spans 10 residues. Germline V gene lookup returns CDR1 MDHEN and CDR2 SYDVKM. V dropped 10 bases and J dropped 5 bases, with 8 bases sitting between them. CDR3 sequence (DNA): TGTGCCATAAAGAGGGAGACCCAGTACTTC. Its translation is CAIKRETQYF.

The chain carries TRBV30 and TRBJ1-1; the D gene is possibly TRBD1 (6 bases). The CDR3 is 11 residues long. V was shortened by 4 bases and J by 8 bases, with 11 bases between the two germline ends. Germline CDR1 is GTSNPN and CDR2 is SVGIG (reference sequence). CDR3 in amino acids: CAWTLDREAFF. The CDR3 DNA sequence: TGTGCCTGGACCCTAGACAGGGAAGCTTTCTTT.

The V and J genes are TRBV19 and TRBJ2-7, with 8 bases identical to TRBD1. V was pared by 6 bases and J by 5 bases, with 9 bases of the junction left unmatched. Germline CDR1 LNHDA, CDR2 SQIVND (reference sequence). The CDR3 sequence is 14 residues long. Here the CDR3 DNA reads TGTGCCAGTAGCCGCCTCGGGACAGGCCACGAGCAGTACTTC. Translation gives CASSRLGTGHEQYF.

The J gene is TRBJ1-2, the V gene TRBV28; TRBD1 might be the D (6 bases). The CDR3 length is 14 residues. Per germline, CDR1 MDHEN and CDR2 SYDVKM. V gave up 8 bases and J gave up 3 bases, with 16 bases separating them. CDR3 in DNA: TGTGCCAGCCTCTTGGAGGCAGGGGACTATGGCTACACCTTC. Its translation: CASLLEAGDYGYTF.

This clone was seen once. The chain carries TRBV6-5 and TRBJ2-7, with 7 bases aligning to TRBD2. V dropped 6 bases and J dropped 3; count of bases not matched to a gene: 8. CDR3 size: 14 residues. The germline V gene encodes CDR1 MNHEY and CDR2 SVGAGI. CDR3 in DNA: TGTGCCAGCAGGCTCGGCGGGGGAGTCTACGAGCAGTACTTC. Translation gives CASRLGGGVYEQYF.